This TCR beta chain was recorded in a study of blood T cell repertoires in COVID-19. Study overall: There were acute and convalescent COVID-19 samples, and they came from the United States, Italy and Spain. Sources were T cells, B-cell-depleted T cells, or PBMCs; the material itself was cDNA or gDNA.

As processed by the authors: Estimation of nucleated cell counts was performed using reference gene primer amplification. This table comes from immunoSEQ multiplex PCR, and its TCRdb copy is limited to in-frame clones, with some not included. V and J calls and clone size are copied from that table; D and trimming were computed from the DNA. The sample shows around 130,000 clones, about 86% of them seen only once. Germline CDR1 MNHEY, CDR2 SVGEGT. Trimming removed 5 bases at V and 2 bases at J, with 9 bases between. The length of the CDR3 is 13 residues. Sequencing was performed on peripheral blood. V gene TRBV6-2 or TRBV6-3 combines with J gene TRBJ2-5; D is possibly TRBD1 (6 bases). The origin of this receptor is a human donor in a cohort sampled during active COVID-19. CDR3 in DNA: TGTGCCAGCAGTAGGGACAATCAAGAGACCCAGTACTTC. It translates to CASSRDNQETQYF.